The source of this T cell receptor beta chain is a study of regulatory T cells in long-lasting Graves disease (dated by TCRdb to the early 2020s). Looking at the study overall: Patients with newly diagnosed Graves' disease had been on antithyroid drugs for under 3 months. Patients with persistent Graves' disease were compared with patients with newly diagnosed Graves' disease using TCR sequencing and RNA sequencing of peripheral blood. The study took place in China and was registered as a clinical trial. A total of around 35 samples were covered by TCR sequencing, comprising approximately 13 persistent and roughly 20 newly diagnosed Graves' disease patients.

Deletion took 0 bases off V and 4 bases off J, with a span of 13 bases between the germline ends. Via the germline V gene (reference sequence), CDR1 is SGHNT and CDR2 YYREEE. Including the terminal cysteine and phenylalanine, the CDR3 comprises 15 residues. This entry keeps only the CDR3 DNA: 45 bases, framed from base 1. This specimen's time point label, interpreted: newly diagnosed GD, antithyroid drugs for less than 3 months. For both TCR sequencing and RNA sequencing, RNA was extracted from PBMCs in TRIzol. The diagnosis of Graves' disease was made according to American Thyroid Association guidelines. Patients were recruited from an endocrinology department in Xi'an, China. Each patient gave approximately 10 milliliters of peripheral blood, collected in an EDTA anticoagulant tube. Ficoll Paque Plus density gradient separation was used to isolate PBMCs, and no additional T cell sorting was done. RNA quality was checked with an Agilent 2100 Bioanalyzer and agarose gel, and concentration with a NanoDrop 2000.

The library was produced with multiplex PCR. TCRdb names Illumina HiSeq 4000 as the instrument used. TCR beta libraries were built with iRepertoire HTBI primers and Arm-PCR amplification of CDR3 regions. Before sequencing, the PCR products went through gel purification. The paper's processing steps were these. Gene usage analysis of CDR3 amino acid clonotypes used the roughly 62 TRBV and around 13 TRBJ segments found across samples. COPE and FqMerger were used to merge the filtered high-quality paired reads into contigs. BLAST was used to align contigs to IMGT TRBV, TRBD and TRBJ reference genes, and CDR3 was defined according to IMGT. Any clonotype with a frequency above 0.1% was classified as a highly expanded clone. Repertoire diversity was measured by Shannon entropy, and V-J evenness by the Gini coefficient. Public clonotypes were defined as clonotypes shared by more than one individual. In-frame beta chains were kept once TCRdb had trimmed the public reads at Q25 with fastp and called clones with MiXCR. All rows with the same CDR3 protein become a single entry with the most common DNA and genes. TCRdb's processing, not the study's, gives the V and J calls here. Across this sample there are roughly 410,000 distinct CDR3 sequences, with 14% to 15% seen only once. About 7.6% of the sample is in the top ten clones.

This clonotype occurred many times. Its antigen is still unknown. No qualities accompany the bases; no much larger clone lies one base away. Overall study results and their limits: Persistent patients shared more public clonotypes among themselves (approximately 2,500) than newly diagnosed patients did (approximately 970). Peripheral blood alone was examined, since thyroid tissue, which constituted the primary lesion, could not be accessed. The authors acknowledged the small sample size as a limitation that may reduce accuracy. TRBV28, TRBJ1-2 and TRBJ2-5 were preferentially used in persistent disease, while TRBV20-1 and TRBJ2-1 were favored in newly diagnosed disease. Sequencing and analysis were limited to the TCR beta chain. Lower TCR Shannon entropy and fewer highly expanded clones were observed in persistent Graves' disease patients than in newly diagnosed patients, which suggested clonal expansion.

The sample also formed part of further work on T cells in Graves' hyperthyroidism and ophthalmopathy. The second publication reports: Graves' hyperthyroidism was defined as stable when no progression to ophthalmopathy occurred over 18 months of follow-up. Hyperthyroidism patients were newly diagnosed, had a disease duration of under 2 months, and were aged 18 to 65 years. Any patient with an uncontrolled infection, another autoimmune disease, pregnancy or lactation was excluded. Diagnoses were based on clinical symptoms, serum thyroxine and TRAb, thyroid ultrasound and orbital computed tomography. The first round of RT-PCR for the TCR CDR3 was performed with the HTBI primer set and the Qiagen OneStep RT-PCR kit. Most expanded thyroid clonotypes (frequency above 0.001) were also found in blood, which suggests that blood repertoires may mirror thyroid immune responses. In cross-validation, a model built on a 13 V-J signature told ophthalmopathy apart from stable hyperthyroidism with less than 90% sensitivity and 81% to 82% specificity, and in testing the same model reached 80%/75%. In validation, progression to ophthalmopathy was predicted by the model with around 71% sensitivity and 72% to 85% specificity, a median of approximately 6.5 months before onset. To identify distinguishing TCR V-J signatures, a discovery cohort of 100 or so patients was used, comprising fewer than 45 with Graves' ophthalmopathy and 55 to 65 with stable Graves' hyperthyroidism. Whether ophthalmopathy could be predicted prospectively was tested in an independent validation cohort made up of under 20 hyperthyroidism patients plus 17 patients who later progressed to ophthalmopathy. The approximately 90 discovery patients were divided at random into training and test sets in a 7:3 ratio. In addition, the study compared T-cell repertoires in thyroid tissue and in blood from roughly six Graves' hyperthyroidism patients. Following sampling, methimazole starting at 30 mg daily was given to hyperthyroidism patients, and high-dose intravenous methylprednisolone was given to ophthalmopathy patients. Libraries were constructed in a second round of multiplex PCR, after which size selection and purification were carried out. Sequencing of the libraries was done on an Illumina HiSeq2000 using paired-end 100 bp reads. SOAPnuke was used to process the raw data, with reads discarded if the reads contained adapters or uncalled bases, had a mean Phred below 15, or lacked an exact constant-primer or identifier match. High-quality paired reads were merged using COPE v1.2.5, and each unique nucleotide sequence was defined as a clonotype. Clonotypes were aligned to IMGT TRBV, TRBD and TRBJ reference segments using MiTCR v1.1. Analysis was restricted to V-J combinations with a frequency above 0.0001, which covered 98% to 99.2% of repertoires. The TCS score was defined as F50 (clonal expansion) divided by E x V (chaos), with BLOSUM62-based TCRdist calculated between CDR3 peptides within each V-J. Welch's t-statistics and random forest reduced fewer than 550 V-J features to around 14, which were used in a naive Bayes classifier (R e1071). Sample size was not statistically predetermined, and investigators were not blinded to group allocation. According to the paper, TCR Vbeta CDR3 sequencing was carried out on over 130 peripheral blood samples, which came from more than 40 ophthalmopathy, fewer than 80 hyperthyroidism and around 17 progressor patients.

The chain links TRBV5-4 with TRBJ1-1; TRBD1 is a possible D gene, resting on 5 matching bases. The source is a woman between 40 and 55 years old with Graves disease. Donor details come from another sample of the same person, matched by shared clones. The input for sequencing was peripheral blood mononuclear cells (PBMCs), taken at new diagnosis, from a patient treated with antithyroid drugs. The CDR3 reads CASSLGDGRGTEAFF. Read as DNA, the sequence is TGTGCCAGCAGCTTGGGGGACGGGAGAGGCACTGAAGCTTTCTTT.